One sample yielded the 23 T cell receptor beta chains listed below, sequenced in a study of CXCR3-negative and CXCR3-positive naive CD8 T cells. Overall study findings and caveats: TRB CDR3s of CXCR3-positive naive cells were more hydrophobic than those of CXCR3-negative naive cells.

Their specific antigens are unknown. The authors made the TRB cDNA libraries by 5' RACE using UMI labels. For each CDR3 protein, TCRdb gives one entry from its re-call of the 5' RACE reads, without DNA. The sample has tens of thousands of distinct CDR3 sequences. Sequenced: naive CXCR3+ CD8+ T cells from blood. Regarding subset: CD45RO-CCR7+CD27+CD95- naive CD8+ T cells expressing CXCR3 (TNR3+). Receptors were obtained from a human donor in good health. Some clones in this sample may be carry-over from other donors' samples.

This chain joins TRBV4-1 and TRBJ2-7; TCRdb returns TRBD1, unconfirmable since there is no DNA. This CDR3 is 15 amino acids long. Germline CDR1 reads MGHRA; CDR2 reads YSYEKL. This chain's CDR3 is CASSQGGDASYEQYF.

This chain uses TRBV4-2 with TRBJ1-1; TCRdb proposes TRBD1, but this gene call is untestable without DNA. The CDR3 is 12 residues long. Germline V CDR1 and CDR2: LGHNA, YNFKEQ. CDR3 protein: CASSQEQDEAFF.

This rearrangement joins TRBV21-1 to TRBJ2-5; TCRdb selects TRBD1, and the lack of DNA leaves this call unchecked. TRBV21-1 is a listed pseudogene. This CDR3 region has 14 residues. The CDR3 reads CASSKTTPCETQYF.

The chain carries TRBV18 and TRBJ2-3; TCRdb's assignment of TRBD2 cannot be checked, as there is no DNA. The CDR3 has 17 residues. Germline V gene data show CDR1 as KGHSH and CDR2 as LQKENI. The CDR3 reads CASSLGLAGNPTDTQYF.

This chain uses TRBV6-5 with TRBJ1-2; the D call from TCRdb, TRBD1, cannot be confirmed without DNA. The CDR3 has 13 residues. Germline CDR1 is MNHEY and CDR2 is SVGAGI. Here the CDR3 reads CASIAGTNYGYTF.

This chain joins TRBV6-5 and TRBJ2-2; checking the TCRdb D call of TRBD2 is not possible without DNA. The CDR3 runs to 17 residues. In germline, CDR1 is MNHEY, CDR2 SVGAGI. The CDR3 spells CASSPTPGLANTGELFF.

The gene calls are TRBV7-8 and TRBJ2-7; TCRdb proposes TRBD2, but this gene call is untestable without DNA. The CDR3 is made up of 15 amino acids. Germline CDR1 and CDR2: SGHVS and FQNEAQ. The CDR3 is CASSLEPSTYYEQYF.

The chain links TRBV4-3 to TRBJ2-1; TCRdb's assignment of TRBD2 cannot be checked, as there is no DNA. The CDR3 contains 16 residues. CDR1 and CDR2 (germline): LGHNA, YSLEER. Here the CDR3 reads CASSQVPSGGGNEQFF.

This CDR3 reads CASSYSRTGLNYGYTF. The chain combines TRBV6-5 with TRBJ1-2; TCRdb's D call, TRBD1, is unchecked because there is no DNA. CDR1 MNHEY and CDR2 SVGAGI come from the germline V gene. The CDR3 extends over 16 amino acids.

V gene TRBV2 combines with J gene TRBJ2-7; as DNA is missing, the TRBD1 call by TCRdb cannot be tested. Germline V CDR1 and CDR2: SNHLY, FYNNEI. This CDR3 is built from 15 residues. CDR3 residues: CASSPGQVISYEQYF. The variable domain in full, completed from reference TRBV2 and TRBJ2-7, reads EPEVTQTPSHQVTQMGQEVILRCVPISNHLYFYWYRQILGQKVEFLVSFYNNEISEKSEIFDDQFSVERPDGSNFTLKIRSTKLEDSAMYFCASSPGQVISYEQYFGPGTRLTVT.

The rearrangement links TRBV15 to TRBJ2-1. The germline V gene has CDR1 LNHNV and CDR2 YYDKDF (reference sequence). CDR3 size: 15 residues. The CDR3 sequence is CATSRGRTERNEQFF.

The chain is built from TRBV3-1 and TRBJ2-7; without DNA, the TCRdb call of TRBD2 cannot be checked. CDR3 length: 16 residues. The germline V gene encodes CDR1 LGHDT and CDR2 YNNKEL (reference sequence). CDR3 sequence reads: CASSQGLAGDSYEQYF.

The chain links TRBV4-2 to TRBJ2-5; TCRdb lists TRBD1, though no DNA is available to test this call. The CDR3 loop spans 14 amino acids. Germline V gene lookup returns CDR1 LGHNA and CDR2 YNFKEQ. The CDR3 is CASSQESGRGTQYF.

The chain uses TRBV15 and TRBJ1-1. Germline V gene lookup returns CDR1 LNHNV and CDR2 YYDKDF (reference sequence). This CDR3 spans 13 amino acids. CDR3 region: CATSRDEYTEAFF.

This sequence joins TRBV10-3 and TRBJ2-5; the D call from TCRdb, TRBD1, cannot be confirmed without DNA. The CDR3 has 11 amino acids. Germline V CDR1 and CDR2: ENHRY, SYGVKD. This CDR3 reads CASGERETQYF.

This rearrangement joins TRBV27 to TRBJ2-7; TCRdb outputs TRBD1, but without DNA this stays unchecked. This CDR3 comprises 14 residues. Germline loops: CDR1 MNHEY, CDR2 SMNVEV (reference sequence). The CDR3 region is CASSLRTASYEQYF.

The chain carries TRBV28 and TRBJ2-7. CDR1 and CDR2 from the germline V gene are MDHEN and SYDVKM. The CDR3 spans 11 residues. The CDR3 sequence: CASSLKYEQYF.

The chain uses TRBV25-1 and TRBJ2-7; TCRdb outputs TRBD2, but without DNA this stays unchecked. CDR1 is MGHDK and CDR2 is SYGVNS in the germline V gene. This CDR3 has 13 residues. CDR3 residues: CASSWGTTGEQYF.

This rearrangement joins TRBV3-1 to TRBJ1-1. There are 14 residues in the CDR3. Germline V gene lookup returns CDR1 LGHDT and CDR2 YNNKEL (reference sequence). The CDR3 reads CASSQGRGVTEAFF. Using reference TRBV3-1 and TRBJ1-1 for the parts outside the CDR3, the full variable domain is DTAVSQTPKYLVTQMGNDKSIKCEQNLGHDTMYWYKQDSKKFLKIMFSYNNKELIINETVPNRFSPKSPDKAHLNLHINSLELGDSAVYFCASSQGRGVTEAFFGQGTRLTVV.

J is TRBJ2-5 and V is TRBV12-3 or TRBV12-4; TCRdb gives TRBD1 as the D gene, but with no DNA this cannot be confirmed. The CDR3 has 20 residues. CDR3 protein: CASSPWEAEGAPTIKETQYF.

The CDR3 sequence is CASSDTGTESSYEQYF. The V gene is TRBV27, the J gene TRBJ2-7; TCRdb's D gene call, TRBD1, goes unchecked for lack of DNA. This CDR3 contains 16 residues. Germline assignment: CDR1 MNHEY and CDR2 SMNVEV (reference sequence).

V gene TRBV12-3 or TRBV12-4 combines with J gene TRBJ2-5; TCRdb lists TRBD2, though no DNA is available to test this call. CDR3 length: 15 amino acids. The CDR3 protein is CASSRWERDKETQYF.

Here the CDR3 reads CASSLARGANQPQHF. The chain uses TRBV7-9 and TRBJ1-5; TCRdb's assignment of TRBD1 cannot be checked, as there is no DNA. CDR3 length: 15 residues. Germline-derived CDR1 and CDR2 are SEHNR and FQNEAQ (reference sequence).